The 24 T cell receptor beta chains below all came from one sample that was sequenced in a study of shared clonotypes between healthy human individuals. Profiled with immunoSEQ multiplex PCR; TCRdb holds only in-frame clones, not every one. This table holds roughly 2.6 million clones, approximately 94% found once. The sample taken for sequencing was naive CD4+ T cells sorted from blood. The subset: CD45RA+ positively selected. The receptors come from a man between 18 and 35 years old in good health.

The chain has TRBV6-4 and TRBJ2-1; TRBD2 aligns across 8 bases. Germline assignment: CDR1 MRHNA and CDR2 SNTAGT. The CDR3 totals 13 residues. CDR3 bases: TGTGCACCGGGACTAGACTCCTACAATGAGCAGTTCTTC. Translated: CAPGLDSYNEQFF.

The chain employs TRBV13 and TRBJ1-2, with TRBD1 as a possible D gene (5 bases). V gave up 0 bases and J gave up 3 bases, with 11 bases separating them. This CDR3 is 15 amino acids long. Per germline, CDR1 PRHDT and CDR2 FYEKMQ (reference sequence). The CDR3 DNA follows: TGTGCCAGCAGCTTAGGGTCCCCAGGGCACTATGGCTACACCTTC. This translates into CASSLGSPGHYGYTF.

The CDR3 loop is CASSLFQGTGNTIYF. CDR3 nucleotide sequence: TGTGCCAGCAGCTTGTTCCAGGGTACTGGAAACACCATATATTTT. The rearrangement uses TRBV5-6 and TRBJ1-3, with TRBD1 as a possible D gene (5 bases). Trimming left V 1 base short and J 2 bases short, with 10 bases between. CDR3 length equals 15 residues. Germline V lookup: CDR1 SGHDT, CDR2 YYEEEE.

The gene calls are TRBV30 and TRBJ2-7, with TRBD1 identical over 9 bases. Germline CDR1 and CDR2: GTSNPN and SVGIG (reference sequence). CDR3 length: 15 amino acids. The ends lost 0 bases at V and 1 base at J; junction bases unmatched: 4. The CDR3 DNA follows: TGTGCCTGGAGTGTACTGGGACAGGGATCCTACGAGCAGTACTTC. Protein sequence: CAWSVLGQGSYEQYF.

V usage is TRBV6-1 and J usage is TRBJ1-5, with TRBD1 matching 7 bases. Germline CDR1 MNHNS, CDR2 SASEGT. V shed 1 base and J 4 bases; nucleotides not matched to a gene: 7. This CDR3 contains 16 residues. CDR3 loop: CASSEGFEGQNQPQHF. The CDR3 DNA reads as TGTGCCAGCAGTGAAGGGTTTGAGGGACAGAATCAGCCCCAGCATTTT.

This clone has a handful of counts. The sample holds other DNA sequences that translate to the same CDR3. This chain's CDR3 is CSVAQETQYF. The CDR3 DNA follows: TGCAGCGTTGCGCAAGAGACCCAGTACTTC. This chain links TRBV29-1 with TRBJ2-5; D remains ambiguous. V was pared by 4 bases and J by 2 bases, with 2 bases between. The CDR3 loop spans 10 amino acids. CDR1 is SQVTM and CDR2 is ANQGSEA in the germline V gene.

The V gene is TRBV7-2, the J gene TRBJ2-7, with a tentative D call TRBD1 (6 bases). With 6 bases removed from V and 0 bases from J, the gap between germline ends came to 12 bases. Looked up from germline, CDR1 is SGHTA and CDR2 is FQGNSA. This CDR3 spans 14 amino acids. For the CDR3, the DNA is TGTGCCAGCAGACACAGGGCGAGCTCCTACGAGCAGTACTTC. This sequence encodes CASRHRASSYEQYF.

The rearrangement joins TRBV11-2 to TRBJ2-1; unclear D gene. The V gene lost 0 bases and the J gene lost 11 bases, with 11 bases spanning the gap. There are 13 residues in the CDR3. Germline V gives CDR1 SGHAT, CDR2 FQNNGV. CDR3 loop: CASSLDLQVQQFF. Here the CDR3 DNA reads TGTGCCAGCAGCTTAGATCTGCAGGTTCAGCAGTTCTTC.

The V gene is TRBV2, the J gene TRBJ2-4; D call uncertain. The germline V gene has CDR1 SNHLY and CDR2 FYNNEI. This CDR3 is 14 amino acids long. Trimming removed 6 bases from V and 0 bases from J, with 9 bases in between. The DNA of the CDR3 is TGTGCCAGCAGCCTGGAGATAGCCAAAAACATTCAGTACTTC. Residues: CASSLEIAKNIQYF.

The CDR3 protein is CASSQDTGGAGNTEAFF. The CDR3 region has the DNA TGCGCCAGCAGCCAAGATACCGGGGGGGCAGGGAACACTGAAGCTTTCTTT. This chain joins TRBV4-1 and TRBJ1-1; D may be TRBD1 (6 bases). The CDR3 has 17 residues. CDR1 is MGHRA and CDR2 is YSYEKL in the germline V gene. V lost 0 bases, J lost 1 base, and 15 bases lay in between.

This chain uses TRBV19 with TRBJ2-7; 11 positions match TRBD2. Germline V gene lookup returns CDR1 LNHDA and CDR2 SQIVND (reference sequence). This CDR3 contains 14 residues. V shed 6 bases, J shed 6 bases, and the junction held 7 bases outside the gene matches. The CDR3 is CASRETSGRSEQYF. The CDR3 region has the DNA TGTGCCAGTAGGGAAACTAGCGGGAGAAGCGAGCAGTACTTC.

This clone appeared a single time. This sequence joins TRBV4-1 and TRBJ2-2; D uncertain. The CDR3 extends over 15 amino acids. The ends were cut back, 6 bases at V and 4 bases at J, with 15 bases in the middle. Germline-derived CDR1 and CDR2 are MGHRA and YSYEKL. The CDR3 bases are TGCGCCAGCAGATTAATCCCGACCGGCACCGGGGAGCTGTTTTTT. This translates into CASRLIPTGTGELFF.

Of note for this clone: This CDR3 is also generated by other DNA sequences in the sample. The chain recombines TRBV6-1 with TRBJ1-6; 7 bases match TRBD1. Germline loops: CDR1 MNHNS, CDR2 SASEGT. The V gene end was trimmed by 4 bases and the J gene end by 2 bases; junction bases not matched to a gene: 2. CDR3 length: 15 amino acids. This chain's CDR3 is CASSVGTAYNSPLHF. The CDR3 DNA follows: TGTGCCAGCAGTGTTGGGACAGCCTATAATTCACCCCTCCACTTT.

This clone was seen once. The rearrangement links TRBV5-1 to TRBJ2-7; 11 bases map to TRBD2. CDR3 size: 18 residues. Germline V gives CDR1 SGHRS, CDR2 YFSETQ. With V trimmed by 4 bases and J by 2 bases, 14 bases remained unmatched. The CDR3 region is CASSQRTGTSGPPYEQYF. The CDR3 DNA reads as TGCGCCAGCAGCCAACGGACAGGGACTAGCGGCCCTCCCTACGAGCAGTACTTC.

V usage is TRBV12-5 and J usage is TRBJ2-3, with D unresolved. V was clipped by 5 bases and J by 3 bases, with 24 bases between them. The CDR3 runs 18 residues. Germline V lookup: CDR1 LGHNT, CDR2 FRNRAP. The CDR3 protein is CASGRGNIGVRFTDTQYF. CDR3 nucleotide sequence: TGTGCTAGTGGTCGTGGAAATATCGGAGTCAGGTTTACAGATACGCAGTATTTT. The variable domain in full, with the rest retrieved from reference TRBV12-5 and TRBJ2-3, is DARVTQTPRHKVTEMGQEVTMRCQPILGHNTVFWYRQTMMQGLELLAYFRNRAPLDDSGMPKDRFSAEMPDATLATLKIQPSEPRDSAVYFCASGRGNIGVRFTDTQYFGPGTRLTVL.

The gene calls are TRBV7-9 and TRBJ2-2, with D perhaps TRBD2 (5 bases). Trimming took off 1 base at V and 4 bases at J, with 16 bases between the two ends. The germline CDR1 and CDR2 sequences are SEHNR and FQNEAQ (reference sequence). This CDR3 is 17 amino acids long. The CDR3 sequence is CASSLVVVQRGTGELFF. The CDR3 coding sequence is TGTGCCAGCAGCTTAGTGGTTGTCCAACGGGGCACCGGGGAGCTGTTTTTT.

The chain combines TRBV18 with TRBJ1-1; 10 bases line up with TRBD1. The CDR3 loop spans 16 amino acids. V shed 2 bases and J 0 bases; nucleotides not matched to a gene: 3. The germline V gene encodes CDR1 KGHSH and CDR2 LQKENI. CDR3 in DNA: TGTGCCAGCTCACCAAGACAGGGGGCCTTGAACACTGAAGCTTTCTTT. It codes for CASSPRQGALNTEAFF.

A remark on this clone: Other DNA sequences from this sample encode an identical CDR3 as well. V gene TRBV5-1 combines with J gene TRBJ2-1, with 7 bases fitting TRBD2. CDR1 is SGHRS, CDR2 YFSETQ, per germline. This CDR3 is 17 amino acids long. Trimming cost V 0 bases and J 0 bases; bases outside gene matches: 6. CDR3 residues: CASSLAASGSSYNEQFF. Here the CDR3 DNA reads TGCGCCAGCAGCTTGGCGGCTAGCGGTTCCTCCTACAATGAGCAGTTCTTC.

The chain has TRBV5-5 and TRBJ2-5, with D hard to call. The CDR3 has 14 amino acids. With 3 bases removed from V and 2 bases from J, the gap between germline ends came to 11 bases. Germline V gene lookup returns CDR1 SGHKS and CDR2 YYEKEE (reference sequence). CDR3: CASSWGTVQETQYF. CDR3 DNA sequence: TGTGCCAGCAGCTGGGGAACGGTTCAAGAGACCCAGTACTTC.

The rearrangement uses TRBV27 and TRBJ1-3, with TRBD1 identical over 11 bases. The CDR3 is 16 amino acids. CDR1 and CDR2 from the germline V gene are MNHEY and SMNVEV (reference sequence). V lost 5 bases to trimming and J lost 8 bases; unmatched junction nucleotides: 11. CDR3 bases: TGTGCCAGCAGTCGCACAGGGACAGGGGGGTTGTACACCATATATTTT. This translates into CASSRTGTGGLYTIYF.

This clone was detected a few times. The chain has TRBV28 and TRBJ1-1, with D maybe TRBD1 (5 bases). V gave up 10 bases and J gave up 1 base, with 13 bases separating them. CDR3 length: 13 amino acids. Germline CDR1 reads MDHEN; CDR2 reads SYDVKM. CDR3 bases: TGTGCCACCAACGGGGGTCAGAACACTGAAGCTTTCTTT. Protein product: CATNGGQNTEAFF.

The V call is TRBV18, the J call TRBJ1-1, with D perhaps matching TRBD1 (5 bases). V dropped 4 bases and J dropped 7 bases, with 13 bases sitting between them. The V gene's germline CDR1 is KGHSH and CDR2 LQKENI. The CDR3 is 13 amino acids. The chain's CDR3 is CASSRGTDNEAFF. The CDR3 DNA is TGTGCCAGCTCACGCGGGACGGACAATGAAGCTTTCTTT.

The V call is TRBV11-2, the J call TRBJ2-3; a weak D match, TRBD2 (6 bases). V was pared by 2 bases and J by 2 bases, with 14 bases between. The V gene's germline CDR1 is SGHAT and CDR2 FQNNGV. CDR3 length: 16 amino acids. CDR3 protein: CASSLNGRGYTDTQYF. The DNA of the CDR3 is TGTGCCAGCAGCTTAAACGGTCGGGGGTACACAGATACGCAGTATTTT.

This chain connects TRBV4-1 to TRBJ2-7; D may be TRBD1 (5 bases). Trimming stripped 3 bases from V and 0 bases from J, with 12 bases between. This CDR3 is built from 15 residues. Germline V gene lookup returns CDR1 MGHRA and CDR2 YSYEKL. The CDR3, as DNA: TGCGCCAGCAGCCAGTGGACAACCAGCTCCTACGAGCAGTACTTC. Protein product: CASSQWTTSSYEQYF.